These 6 T cell receptor beta chains came from one sample sequenced in a study of blood T cell repertoires in COVID-19. Clones were sequenced by immunoSEQ multiplex PCR, and TCRdb holds only the in-frame ones, with some missing. Among some 270,000 clones listed, around 90% were seen once. The sequencing input was PBMCs or T cells enriched from blood (not recorded which). The source is a woman in her 30s with acute COVID-19.

The chain is built from TRBV6-5 and TRBJ1-1, with D perhaps matching TRBD1 (5 bases). Germline CDR1 reads MNHEY; CDR2 reads SVGAGI. This CDR3 is 15 amino acids long. Trimming removed 2 bases at V and 2 bases at J, with 12 bases between. CDR3 nucleotide sequence: TGTGCCAGCAGTTACAACGGGGGGGGAAACACTGAAGCTTTCTTT. It codes for CASSYNGGGNTEAFF.

This clone has more than one count but fewer than ten. V and J are TRBV5-1 and TRBJ1-1; 9 bases are shared with TRBD1. The CDR3 is made up of 14 amino acids. The V gene's germline CDR1 is SGHRS and CDR2 YFSETQ. The ends lost 3 bases at V and 1 base at J; junction bases unmatched: 1. CDR3 loop: CASSSGQGNTEAFF. The CDR3 region has the DNA TGCGCCAGCAGCTCGGGACAGGGGAACACTGAAGCTTTCTTT.

Ten or more counts support this clone. The chain recombines TRBV7-9 with TRBJ1-1; no reliable D call. CDR3 size: 12 residues. Between the trimmed V and J ends, which lost 1 base and 5 bases, there was a span of 5 bases. Looked up from germline, CDR1 is SEHNR and CDR2 is FQNEAQ (reference sequence). The CDR3 nucleotides are TGTGCCAGCAGCTTAGACAGAACTGAAGCTTTCTTT. As protein: CASSLDRTEAFF.

The rearrangement uses TRBV28 and TRBJ2-3; the D gene is possibly TRBD1 (6 bases). V gave up 2 bases and J gave up 5 bases, with 14 bases separating them. The CDR3 sequence is 15 residues long. The V gene's germline CDR1 is MDHEN and CDR2 SYDVKM. The CDR3 DNA follows: TGTGCCAGCAGTTTAGTAGGGGGTCTAGGAGATACGCAGTATTTT. Protein: CASSLVGGLGDTQYF.

The chain links TRBV11-2 to TRBJ2-3; weak D call: TRBD2 (5 bases). V was clipped by 0 bases and J by 0 bases, with 10 bases between them. The germline CDR1 and CDR2 sequences are SGHAT and FQNNGV. The CDR3 consists of 16 residues. The CDR3 sequence is CASSLDAPGSTDTQYF. The DNA for the CDR3 is TGTGCCAGCAGCTTAGATGCTCCGGGGAGCACAGATACGCAGTATTTT.

The CDR3 sequence is CASSLIGQAYGDTQYF. CDR3 DNA: TGTGCCAGCAGCTTAATCGGACAGGCGTACGGAGATACGCAGTATTTT. The chain links TRBV7-2 to TRBJ2-3; 7 nucleotides agree with TRBD1. The ends lost 2 bases at V and 5 bases at J; junction bases unmatched: 10. The CDR3 covers 16 residues. The germline V gene has CDR1 SGHTA and CDR2 FQGNSA.